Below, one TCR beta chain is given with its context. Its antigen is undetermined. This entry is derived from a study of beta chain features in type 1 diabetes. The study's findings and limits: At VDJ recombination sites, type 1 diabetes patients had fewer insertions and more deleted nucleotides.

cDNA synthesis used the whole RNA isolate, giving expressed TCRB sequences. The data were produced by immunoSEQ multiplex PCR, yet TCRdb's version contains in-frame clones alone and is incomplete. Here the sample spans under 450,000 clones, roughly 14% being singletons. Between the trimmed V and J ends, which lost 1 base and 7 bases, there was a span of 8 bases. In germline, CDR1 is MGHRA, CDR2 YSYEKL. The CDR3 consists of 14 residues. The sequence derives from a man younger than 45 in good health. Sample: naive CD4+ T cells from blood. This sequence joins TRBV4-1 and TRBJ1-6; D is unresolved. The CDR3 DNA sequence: TGCGCCAGCAGCCAAGCCGAGCTCAATTCACCCCTCCACTTT. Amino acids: CASSQAELNSPLHF.